Below, 13 T cell receptor beta chains from the same sample are listed, as sequenced in a study of blood T cell repertoires in COVID-19 (TCRdb year 2020). The library relied on the immunoSEQ multiplex PCR assay. In TCRdb, the immuneACCESS table is reduced to in-frame sequences with V and J assigned. These tables do not hold every clone; where another copy was compared, an unresolved V gene accounts for under half, and the others remain unexplained. Present in this sample are approximately 210,000 clones, around 88% of which were seen just once. Approximately 1.5% of the sample goes to the ten largest clones. Material: peripheral blood. The receptors were sampled from a young man with active or convalescent COVID-19.

The table lists this clone with a count of one. J is TRBJ1-6 and V is TRBV14, with D hard to call. The CDR3 runs 14 residues. Germline CDR1 is SGHDN and CDR2 is FVKESK. V was cut by 0 bases and J by 8 bases, with 8 bases left in between. The CDR3 DNA sequence: TGTGCCAGCAGCCAAGATTTCGGGGATTCACCCCTCCACTTT. Encoded protein: CASSQDFGDSPLHF. Together with reference TRBV14 and TRBJ1-6, the CDR3 gives the full variable domain: EAGVTQFPSHSVIEKGQTVTLRCDPISGHDNLYWYRRVMGKEIKFLLHFVKESKQDESGMPNNRFLAERTGGTYSTLKVQPAELEDSGVYFCASSQDFGDSPLHFGNGTRLTVT.

The CDR3 spells CASSLLLGGNHNEQFF. The CDR3 DNA reads as TGTGCCAGCAGTTTATTGCTGGGAGGTAATCACAATGAGCAGTTCTTC. The chain employs TRBV27 and TRBJ2-1; weak D call: TRBD2 (6 bases). V shed 1 base and J shed 5 bases, with 15 bases lying between them. The CDR3 is 16 residues long. Germline V lookup: CDR1 MNHEY, CDR2 SMNVEV (reference sequence).

This clone was counted once. J is TRBJ2-7 and V is TRBV7-2; TRBD1 might be the D (5 bases). This CDR3 is built from 14 residues. Germline V lookup: CDR1 SGHTA, CDR2 FQGNSA. The germline V and J ends were trimmed by 3 bases and 0 bases, with 9 bases remaining between them. CDR3 nucleotides: TGTGCCAGCAGCTTCTTAGGGGACTCCTACGAGCAGTACTTC. As protein: CASSFLGDSYEQYF.

This clone was counted between two and nine times. This chain uses TRBV6-6 with TRBJ2-7; perhaps TRBD1 as D (5 bases). Germline CDR1 is MNHNY and CDR2 is SVGAGI (reference sequence). The V and J ends lost 4 bases and 2 bases respectively, with 15 bases between them. The CDR3 consists of 15 residues. This chain's CDR3 is CASSSLPAGTYEQYF. DNA for the CDR3: TGTGCCAGCAGTTCGTTACCTGCAGGGACCTACGAGCAGTACTTC.

The chain links TRBV5-6 to TRBJ1-2; 7 bases fit TRBD1. Germline CDR1 reads SGHDT; CDR2 reads YYEEEE. The CDR3 is 14 residues long. V shed 5 bases, J shed 5 bases, and the junction held 9 bases outside the gene matches. The CDR3 nucleotides read TGTGCCAGCAGTTTACGGGGACAGAGTTATGGCTACACCTTC. As protein: CASSLRGQSYGYTF.

The chain combines TRBV6-5 with TRBJ2-2; 10 nucleotides match TRBD1. Germline V gives CDR1 MNHEY, CDR2 SVGAGI. This CDR3 is 15 amino acids long. Trimming removed 6 bases from V and 4 bases from J; junction bases left unmatched: 5. The DNA for the CDR3 is TGTGCCAGCAGCCGGACAGGGGGTGGCACCGGGGAGCTGTTTTTT. This codes for CASSRTGGGTGELFF.

V gene TRBV19 combines with J gene TRBJ2-2; TRBD2 is a possible D gene (6 bases). V lost 6 bases and J lost 0, with 20 bases in between. Per the germline V gene, CDR1 is LNHDA and CDR2 is SQIVND (reference sequence). This CDR3 has 18 amino acids. Written as DNA, the CDR3 is TGTGCCAGTAGCTACCCCGTCCTAGCGCGAGCGAACACCGGGGAGCTGTTTTTT. Protein sequence: CASSYPVLARANTGELFF. Full variable domain (outside the CDR3, taken from reference TRBV19 and TRBJ2-2): DGGITQSPKYLFRKEGQNVTLSCEQNLNHDAMYWYRQDPGQGLRLIYYSQIVNDFQKGDIAEGYSVSREKKESFPLTVTSAQKNPTAFYLCASSYPVLARANTGELFFGEGSRLTVL.

V is TRBV28 and J is TRBJ2-3; D possibly corresponds to TRBD1 (6 bases). The germline gives CDR1 MDHEN, CDR2 SYDVKM. The CDR3 spans 14 residues. V was trimmed by 6 bases and J by 5 bases, leaving 15 bases between them. The CDR3 DNA is TGTGCCAGCAGGACAGGCCTCGGCCGAGATACGCAGTATTTT. Translation: CASRTGLGRDTQYF.

In its sample, this clone was seen once. The chain is built from TRBV29-1 and TRBJ2-7; 8 bases fit TRBD1. J lost 5 bases, V lost 4 bases, and 4 bases had no gene match. Germline V lookup: CDR1 SQVTM, CDR2 ANQGSEA. The CDR3 has 12 residues. This chain's CDR3 is CSVAGGRHEQYF. Written as DNA, the CDR3 is TGCAGCGTTGCAGGGGGCAGGCACGAGCAGTACTTC.

With regard to this clone: Germline is not matched at one junction end, which may reflect a read error. The chain employs TRBV18 and TRBJ2-1; the D is unclear. This CDR3 region has 16 residues. The germline V gene encodes CDR1 KGHSH and CDR2 LQKENI. The CDR3 spells CASSPLVRNSYNEQFF. The CDR3 DNA reads as TGTGCCAGCTCCCCACTGGTGCGGAACTCGTACAATGAGCAGTTCTTC.

The chain carries TRBV30 and TRBJ1-3, with D unclear. This CDR3 region has 13 residues. V lost 1 base and J 1 base, leaving 5 bases between the germline ends. CDR1 and CDR2 from the germline V gene are GTSNPN and SVGIG (reference sequence). The CDR3 protein is CAWSAPSGNTIYF. The CDR3 nucleotides are TGTGCCTGGAGTGCCCCGTCTGGAAACACCATATATTTT.

This clone is a singleton in its sample. The rearrangement uses TRBV11-3 and TRBJ2-5; 9 bases match TRBD1. V shed 3 bases, J shed 3 bases, and the junction held 5 bases outside the gene matches. CDR3 length equals 15 residues. Germline CDR1 SGHNT, CDR2 YENEEA. CDR3 DNA: TGTGCCAGCAGCTTGGGGACAGGGACGGAAGAGACCCAGTACTTC. Encoded protein: CASSLGTGTEETQYF.

The genes are TRBV9 and TRBJ2-1; the D is unclear. V lost 4 bases to trimming and J lost 6 bases, with 17 bases between them. CDR1 is SGDLS and CDR2 is YYNGEE in the germline V gene. The CDR3 runs 15 residues. In DNA form, the CDR3 reads TGTGCCAGCAGCCCCCGTACCGATACGGGCAATGAGCAGTTCTTC. Protein sequence: CASSPRTDTGNEQFF.